A selection of T cell receptor beta chains follows, all from one sample in a study of blood T cells in healthy people across ages. Each CDR3 protein gets one entry after TCRdb re-called the 5' RACE reads with MiXCR. The table includes under 950,000 distinct CDR3 sequences, about a fifth detected once. Sequencing was carried out using blood. These TCRs come from a man in his 70s in good health. CDR3s include the opening cysteine and the closing phenylalanine or tryptophan. The D gene is left open where the match is weak. Size is stated for part of the rows, as once, few or many counts, or as a class when the clone is expanded.

j_gene: TRBJ1-2; v_gene: TRBV27; abundance: -; d_gene: TRBD1; CDR3aa: CASSKTPGQGTYGYTF; CDR3nt: TGTGCCAGCAGCAAAACTCCAGGACAGGGTACATATGGCTACACCTTC
j_gene: TRBJ1-5; v_gene: TRBV12-3/TRBV12-4; abundance: few; d_gene: -; CDR3aa: CASSLLGTDQPQHF; CDR3nt: TGTGCCAGCAGTTTGCTAGGGACGGATCAGCCCCAGCATTTT
j_gene: TRBJ1-2; v_gene: TRBV5-1; abundance: -; d_gene: -; CDR3aa: CASSPFPGARGGYTF; CDR3nt: TGCGCCAGCAGCCCCTTCCCCGGGGCCAGAGGTGGCTACACCTTC
j_gene: TRBJ1-2; v_gene: TRBV29-1; abundance: -; d_gene: TRBD1; CDR3aa: CSVEQGALGGYTF; CDR3nt: TGCAGCGTTGAACAGGGGGCGCTGGGTGGCTACACCTTC
j_gene: TRBJ1-2; v_gene: TRBV6-2/TRBV6-3; abundance: -; d_gene: TRBD1; CDR3aa: CASRIPGQGAGGYTF; CDR3nt: TGTGCCAGCAGGATCCCGGGACAGGGGGCCGGTGGCTACACCTTC
j_gene: TRBJ2-5; v_gene: TRBV6-5; abundance: -; d_gene: TRBD1; CDR3aa: CASSFTGGTETQYF; CDR3nt: TGTGCCAGCAGTTTCACAGGGGGCACGGAGACCCAGTACTTC
j_gene: TRBJ1-2; v_gene: TRBV6-4; abundance: -; d_gene: -; CDR3aa: CASRPQADGVGGYTF; CDR3nt: TGTGCCAGCAGACCCCAGGCAGACGGGGTCGGTGGCTACACCTTC
j_gene: TRBJ1-5; v_gene: TRBV2; abundance: -; d_gene: -; CDR3aa: CASRGEAVQPQHF; CDR3nt: TGTGCCAGCAGGGGAGAGGCCGTCCAGCCCCAGCATTTT
j_gene: TRBJ2-2; v_gene: TRBV12-3/TRBV12-4; abundance: -; d_gene: -; CDR3aa: CASSPGAWGGELFF; CDR3nt: TGTGCCAGCAGCCCGGGGGCCTGGGGCGGGGAGCTGTTTTTT
j_gene: TRBJ2-5; v_gene: TRBV9; abundance: many; d_gene: TRBD2; CDR3aa: CASSVDGTSYETQYF; CDR3nt: TGTGCCAGCAGCGTAGACGGGACTAGCTACGAGACCCAGTACTTC
j_gene: TRBJ1-4; v_gene: TRBV4-1; abundance: -; d_gene: -; CDR3aa: CASSAPPTNEKLFF; CDR3nt: TGCGCCAGCAGCGCGCCTCCGACTAATGAAAAACTGTTTTTT
j_gene: TRBJ2-2; v_gene: TRBV7-8; abundance: few; d_gene: -; CDR3aa: CASSLRGTPNTGELFF; CDR3nt: TGTGCCAGCAGCTTAAGGGGGACACCGAACACCGGGGAGCTGTTTTTT
j_gene: TRBJ2-1; v_gene: TRBV20-1; abundance: once; d_gene: -; CDR3aa: CSARDRRMNEQFF; CDR3nt: TGCAGTGCTAGAGATCGACGGATGAATGAGCAGTTCTTC
j_gene: TRBJ1-1; v_gene: TRBV7-9; abundance: few; d_gene: -; CDR3aa: CASNPTTRGSYTEAFF; CDR3nt: TGTGCCAGCAACCCTACAACCCGCGGGTCCTACACTGAAGCTTTCTTT
j_gene: TRBJ2-1; v_gene: TRBV11-2; abundance: -; d_gene: TRBD1; CDR3aa: CASRLSGTEYNEQFF; CDR3nt: TGTGCCAGCAGACTTTCCGGGACAGAATACAATGAGCAGTTCTTC
j_gene: TRBJ1-5; v_gene: TRBV12-3/TRBV12-4; abundance: -; d_gene: -; CDR3aa: CASSSEVFSNQPQHF; CDR3nt: TGTGCCAGCAGCTCTGAAGTTTTTAGCAATCAGCCCCAGCATTTT
j_gene: TRBJ1-2; v_gene: TRBV13; abundance: few; d_gene: -; CDR3aa: CASSPPEGGRYGYTF; CDR3nt: TGTGCCAGCAGCCCCCCTGAGGGGGGCCGGTATGGCTACACCTTC
j_gene: TRBJ1-2; v_gene: TRBV5-1; abundance: -; d_gene: -; CDR3aa: CASSSGGHYGYTF; CDR3nt: TGCGCCAGCAGCTCGGGGGGGCACTATGGCTACACCTTC
j_gene: TRBJ2-7; v_gene: TRBV10-3; abundance: -; d_gene: -; CDR3aa: CAIGETYEQYF; CDR3nt: TGTGCCATCGGTGAAACCTACGAGCAGTACTTC
j_gene: TRBJ2-5; v_gene: TRBV20-1; abundance: few; d_gene: TRBD2; CDR3aa: CSASRLAGAKRQYF; CDR3nt: TGCAGCGCTAGTCGGCTAGCGGGGGCCAAGCGGCAGTACTTC
j_gene: TRBJ1-1; v_gene: TRBV5-1; abundance: few; d_gene: -; CDR3aa: CASSSGLLTNTEAFF; CDR3nt: TGCGCCAGCAGCTCCGGACTCTTGACGAACACTGAAGCTTTCTTT
j_gene: TRBJ2-3; v_gene: TRBV7-9; abundance: -; d_gene: -; CDR3aa: CASSAVGGDSPQYF; CDR3nt: TGTGCCAGCAGCGCGGTTGGGGGAGACAGCCCGCAATATTTT
j_gene: TRBJ2-7; v_gene: TRBV6-1; abundance: few; d_gene: TRBD2; CDR3aa: CASSEATSGVYEQYF; CDR3nt: TGTGCCAGCAGTGAAGCGACTAGCGGGGTATACGAGCAGTACTTC
j_gene: TRBJ2-1; v_gene: TRBV12-3/TRBV12-4; abundance: -; d_gene: TRBD2; CDR3aa: CASSLGLGDNEQFF; CDR3nt: TGTGCCAGCAGTTTGGGACTAGGAGACAATGAGCAGTTCTTC
j_gene: TRBJ1-3; v_gene: TRBV27; abundance: few; d_gene: TRBD1; CDR3aa: CASGGQGNTIYF; CDR3nt: TGTGCCAGCGGGGGACAGGGAAACACCATATATTTT
j_gene: TRBJ2-1; v_gene: TRBV11-2; abundance: -; d_gene: -; CDR3aa: CASSRDFRMGNEQFF; CDR3nt: TGTGCCAGCAGCCGGGACTTCCGAATGGGCAATGAGCAGTTCTTC
j_gene: TRBJ1-2; v_gene: TRBV7-9; abundance: -; d_gene: -; CDR3aa: CASSLLGAGYTF; CDR3nt: TGTGCCAGCAGCTTATTGGGAGCGGGCTACACCTTC
j_gene: TRBJ1-1; v_gene: TRBV7-9; abundance: -; d_gene: -; CDR3aa: CATSLGGTEAFF; CDR3nt: TGTGCCACCAGCCTAGGGGGCACTGAAGCTTTCTTT
j_gene: TRBJ2-7; v_gene: TRBV6-5; abundance: few; d_gene: TRBD2; CDR3aa: CASSSDGLAGDFYEQYF; CDR3nt: TGTGCCAGCAGTTCAGACGGACTAGCCGGTGACTTCTACGAGCAGTACTTC
j_gene: TRBJ1-2; v_gene: TRBV12-3/TRBV12-4; abundance: -; d_gene: -; CDR3aa: CAGRFILGEAGYTF; CDR3nt: TGTGCCGGCAGGTTTATCCTGGGTGAGGCTGGCTACACCTTC
j_gene: TRBJ1-1; v_gene: TRBV6-1; abundance: few; d_gene: -; CDR3aa: CASSSRFGQNTEAFF; CDR3nt: TGTGCCAGCAGTTCCCGTTTCGGGCAGAACACTGAAGCTTTCTTT
j_gene: TRBJ2-3; v_gene: TRBV12-3/TRBV12-4; abundance: few; d_gene: TRBD2; CDR3aa: CASSFSGGEYTQYF; CDR3nt: TGTGCCAGCAGTTTTAGCGGGGGGGAGTATACGCAGTATTTT
j_gene: TRBJ2-5; v_gene: TRBV10-2; abundance: few; d_gene: -; CDR3aa: CASSESNGGLIQETQYF; CDR3nt: TGCGCCAGCAGTGAGTCGAATGGGGGGCTTATCCAAGAGACCCAGTACTTC
j_gene: TRBJ2-5; v_gene: TRBV11-3; abundance: -; d_gene: TRBD1; CDR3aa: CASSLPDRDDQETQYF; CDR3nt: TGTGCCAGCAGCTTACCCGACAGGGACGACCAAGAGACCCAGTACTTC
j_gene: TRBJ2-3; v_gene: TRBV7-7; abundance: -; d_gene: TRBD1; CDR3aa: CASSKGQGLGDTQYF; CDR3nt: TGTGCCAGCAGTAAAGGACAGGGCTTGGGAGATACGCAGTATTTT
j_gene: TRBJ1-5; v_gene: TRBV2; abundance: few; d_gene: TRBD1; CDR3aa: CASSFGTGGQPQHF; CDR3nt: TGTGCCAGCAGTTTCGGGACAGGGGGTCAGCCCCAGCATTTT
j_gene: TRBJ2-4; v_gene: TRBV9; abundance: few; d_gene: -; CDR3aa: CASSVATGLHIQYF; CDR3nt: TGTGCCAGCAGCGTAGCTACAGGGTTACACATTCAGTACTTC
j_gene: TRBJ2-1; v_gene: TRBV5-1; abundance: few; d_gene: -; CDR3aa: CASSSQGINEQFF; CDR3nt: TGCGCCAGCAGTTCCCAGGGTATCAATGAGCAGTTCTTC
j_gene: TRBJ2-1; v_gene: TRBV28; abundance: -; d_gene: -; CDR3aa: CASSYRVYNEQFF; CDR3nt: TGTGCCAGCAGTTACAGGGTCTACAATGAGCAGTTCTTC
j_gene: TRBJ2-3; v_gene: TRBV29-1; abundance: -; d_gene: -; CDR3aa: CSTILYRSSDTQYF; CDR3nt: TGCAGCACTATCCTGTACAGAAGTTCAGATACGCAGTATTTT
j_gene: TRBJ2-5; v_gene: TRBV6-5; abundance: few; d_gene: -; CDR3aa: CASSPRKRQTQYF; CDR3nt: TGTGCCAGCAGTCCCAGAAAACGGCAGACCCAGTACTTC
j_gene: TRBJ2-3; v_gene: TRBV6-1; abundance: few; d_gene: TRBD1; CDR3aa: CASSEGTGRTDTQYF; CDR3nt: TGTGCCAGCAGTGAAGGGACAGGAAGGACAGATACGCAGTATTTT
j_gene: TRBJ2-7; v_gene: TRBV3-1; abundance: -; d_gene: -; CDR3aa: CANSQVHEQYF; CDR3nt: TGTGCCAACAGCCAAGTGCACGAGCAGTACTTC
j_gene: TRBJ2-1; v_gene: TRBV27; abundance: few; d_gene: -; CDR3aa: CASIPTGTLYNEQFF; CDR3nt: TGTGCCAGCATACCGACCGGGACCCTCTACAATGAGCAGTTCTTC
j_gene: TRBJ2-5; v_gene: TRBV11-2; abundance: few; d_gene: TRBD2; CDR3aa: CTSSLVSGGETQYF; CDR3nt: TGTACCAGCAGCTTAGTTTCCGGGGGGGAGACCCAGTACTTC
j_gene: TRBJ2-3; v_gene: TRBV11-2; abundance: few; d_gene: -; CDR3aa: CASSWGLSPDTQYF; CDR3nt: TGTGCCAGCAGCTGGGGGCTTAGCCCAGATACGCAGTATTTT
j_gene: TRBJ1-3; v_gene: TRBV7-9; abundance: -; d_gene: -; CDR3aa: CASSGRVGNTIYF; CDR3nt: TGTGCCAGCAGCGGCAGGGTTGGAAACACCATATATTTT
j_gene: TRBJ1-1; v_gene: TRBV28; abundance: -; d_gene: -; CDR3aa: CASSLLSVMNTEAFF; CDR3nt: TGTGCCAGCAGTTTATTATCGGTTATGAACACTGAAGCTTTCTTT
j_gene: TRBJ1-4; v_gene: TRBV20-1; abundance: -; d_gene: -; CDR3aa: CSARAGEEKLFF; CDR3nt: TGCAGTGCTAGGGCGGGTGAGGAAAAACTGTTTTTT
j_gene: TRBJ2-7; v_gene: TRBV12-3/TRBV12-4; abundance: few; d_gene: TRBD2; CDR3aa: CASSLGTSGGNSYEQYF; CDR3nt: TGTGCCAGCAGTTTGGGGACTAGCGGGGGTAACTCCTACGAGCAGTACTTC
j_gene: TRBJ2-3; v_gene: TRBV11-2; abundance: -; d_gene: -; CDR3aa: CASSSLISTDTQYF; CDR3nt: TGTGCCAGCAGCTCCCTGATAAGCACAGATACGCAGTATTTT
j_gene: TRBJ2-3; v_gene: TRBV30; abundance: -; d_gene: TRBD2; CDR3aa: CAWSRLSAGVAGDTQYF; CDR3nt: TGTGCCTGGAGCCGACTCTCAGCGGGAGTCGCCGGAGATACGCAGTATTTT
j_gene: TRBJ2-1; v_gene: TRBV12-3/TRBV12-4; abundance: -; d_gene: TRBD1; CDR3aa: CATQDRIQEQFF; CDR3nt: TGTGCCACCCAGGACAGGATCCAGGAGCAGTTCTTC
j_gene: TRBJ1-2; v_gene: TRBV6-5; abundance: few; d_gene: TRBD1; CDR3aa: CASRTGTGVPGDGYTF; CDR3nt: TGTGCCAGCAGGACCGGGACAGGAGTACCAGGGGATGGCTACACCTTC
j_gene: TRBJ2-3; v_gene: TRBV7-2; abundance: -; d_gene: TRBD1; CDR3aa: CASSVPGQGRDTQYF; CDR3nt: TGTGCCAGCAGCGTCCCGGGACAGGGGCGGGATACGCAGTATTTT
j_gene: TRBJ2-1; v_gene: TRBV5-4; abundance: -; d_gene: TRBD2; CDR3aa: CASNLRGTSGNNEQFF; CDR3nt: TGTGCCAGCAACCTACGCGGGACTAGCGGGAACAATGAGCAGTTCTTC
j_gene: TRBJ2-3; v_gene: TRBV29-1; abundance: -; d_gene: TRBD1; CDR3aa: CSTRQGGTDTQYF; CDR3nt: TGCAGCACCCGACAGGGAGGCACAGATACGCAGTATTTT
j_gene: TRBJ2-5; v_gene: TRBV20-1; abundance: -; d_gene: -; CDR3aa: CSARDPETQYF; CDR3nt: TGCAGTGCTAGAGATCCCGAGACCCAGTACTTC
j_gene: TRBJ1-5; v_gene: TRBV20-1; abundance: -; d_gene: -; CDR3aa: CSARDPAGGGQPQHF; CDR3nt: TGCAGTGCTAGAGATCCCGCGGGGGGAGGGCAGCCCCAGCATTTT
j_gene: TRBJ2-1; v_gene: TRBV18; abundance: -; d_gene: -; CDR3aa: CASSTDRGRAHNEQFF; CDR3nt: TGTGCCAGCTCAACGGATAGGGGGAGGGCCCACAATGAGCAGTTCTTC